This TCR beta chain was identified in a study of human thymus T cells. Whole-study findings and limits: V and J genes seemed to be used with bias in thymic and blood repertoires.

Corrective surgery for congenital heart defects was being performed on the healthy Finnish infants who served as donors. During surgery, 0.5-1 mL peripheral blood was drawn from four of eight donors. No fixed cell number was used; all available blood leukocytes supplied DNA. With regard to this clone: Its antigen is unidentified.

In germline, CDR1 is LNHNV, CDR2 YYDKDF (reference sequence). The CDR3 extends over 13 amino acids. V lost 10 bases to trimming and J lost 5 bases, with 15 bases between them. Generated by immunoSEQ multiplex PCR, the TCRdb table keeps only in-frame clones and is missing some. This repertoire shows approximately 49,000 clones, 85% to 95% found once; its top ten account for 0.15% to 0.2%. The source is a girl in the first two years of life with a congenital heart defect but otherwise immunologically healthy. The chain has TRBV15 and TRBJ2-1; D remains ambiguous. Sequencing was done on a sample of blood. Written as DNA, the CDR3 is TGTGCCATTCGTCCAGCGACGAACAATGAGCAGTTCTTC. It encodes CAIRPATNNEQFF.